One and the same sample provided the 4 T cell receptor beta chains below, sequenced in a study of Ad26.COV2.S vaccination and SARS-CoV-2 variants. The data were produced by immunoSEQ multiplex PCR, yet TCRdb's version contains in-frame clones alone and is incomplete. The data show under 600,000 clones, approximately 90% seen once. Sample treatment: some 20 received Ad26.COV2.S at low or high dose, single or two shots; about 5 received placebo; per-sample allocation not given. Sampling was done on day 63 after the first vaccine or placebo injection. The source was peripheral blood, collected in a trial of Ad26.COV2.S vaccine versus placebo. All receptors come from a person aged 18-65 years who received the Ad26.COV2.S COVID-19 vaccine or a placebo.

V gene TRBV6-5 combines with J gene TRBJ2-5; D gene uncertain. V lost 8 bases, J lost 5 bases, and 15 bases lay in between. Per germline, CDR1 MNHEY and CDR2 SVGAGI. The CDR3 sequence is 13 residues long. Here the CDR3 reads CASSIARWETQYF. CDR3 sequence (DNA): TGTGCCAGCTCTATCGCCCGGTGGGAGACCCAGTACTTC.

The chain links TRBV28 to TRBJ2-7, with 12 bases aligning to TRBD2. Germline CDR1 reads MDHEN; CDR2 reads SYDVKM. The CDR3 runs to 13 residues. J lost 12 bases, V lost 8 bases, and 11 bases had no gene match. The CDR3 loop is CASRASSGRAPYF. For the CDR3, the DNA is TGTGCCAGCCGGGCTTCTAGCGGGAGGGCCCCGTACTTC.

Of note for this clone: This CDR3 is also generated by other DNA sequences in the sample. The CDR3 spells CASSEALRVGYTF. CDR3 sequence (DNA): TGTGCCAGCAGTGAAGCGCTTCGGGTTGGCTACACCTTC. The chain uses TRBV2 and TRBJ1-2; D uncertain. CDR3 length equals 13 residues. V was clipped by 0 bases and J by 7 bases, with 9 bases between them. CDR1 and CDR2 (germline): SNHLY, FYNNEI.

The chain has TRBV28 and TRBJ2-1, with 9 nucleotides matching TRBD2. CDR1 MDHEN and CDR2 SYDVKM come from the germline V gene. CDR3 length equals 17 residues. With 4 bases clipped from V and 4 bases from J, the junction kept 11 bases outside the gene matches. The CDR3, as DNA: TGTGCCAGCAGTTCGGAGGGACTAGCCCCCGCTTACAATGAGCAGTTCTTC. Its translation is CASSSEGLAPAYNEQFF. Combining the CDR3 with reference TRBV28 and TRBJ2-1 gives the whole variable domain DVKVTQSSRYLVKRTGEKVFLECVQDMDHENMFWYRQDPGLGLRLIYFSYDVKMKEKGDIPEGYSVSREKKERFSLILESASTNQTSMYLCASSSEGLAPAYNEQFFGPGTRLTVL.